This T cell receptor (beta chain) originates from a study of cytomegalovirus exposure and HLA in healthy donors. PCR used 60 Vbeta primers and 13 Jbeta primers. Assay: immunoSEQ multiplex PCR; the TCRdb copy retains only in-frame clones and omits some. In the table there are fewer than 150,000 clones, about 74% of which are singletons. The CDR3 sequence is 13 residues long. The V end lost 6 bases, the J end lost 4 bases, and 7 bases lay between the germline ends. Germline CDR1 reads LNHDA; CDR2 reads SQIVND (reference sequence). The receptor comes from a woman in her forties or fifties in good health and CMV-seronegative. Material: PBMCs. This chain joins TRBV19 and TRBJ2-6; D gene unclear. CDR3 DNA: TGTGCCAGTAGCCCCAGGGGGGCCAACGTCCTGACTTTC. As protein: CASSPRGANVLTF.